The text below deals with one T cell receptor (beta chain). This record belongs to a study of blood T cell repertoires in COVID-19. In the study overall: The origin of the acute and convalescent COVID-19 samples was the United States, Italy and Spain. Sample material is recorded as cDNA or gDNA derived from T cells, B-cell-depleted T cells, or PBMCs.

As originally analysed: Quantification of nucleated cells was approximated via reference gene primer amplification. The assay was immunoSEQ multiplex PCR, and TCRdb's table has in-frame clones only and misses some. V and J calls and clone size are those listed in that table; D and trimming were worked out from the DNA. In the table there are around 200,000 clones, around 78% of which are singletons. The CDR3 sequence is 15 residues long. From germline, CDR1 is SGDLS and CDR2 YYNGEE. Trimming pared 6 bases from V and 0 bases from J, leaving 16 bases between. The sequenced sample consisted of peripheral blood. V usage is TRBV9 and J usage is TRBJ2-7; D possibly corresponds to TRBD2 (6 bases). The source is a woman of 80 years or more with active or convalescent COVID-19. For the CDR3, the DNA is TGTGCCAGCAATAGAGGGGACTCAACCTCCTACGAGCAGTACTTC. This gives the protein CASNRGDSTSYEQYF.